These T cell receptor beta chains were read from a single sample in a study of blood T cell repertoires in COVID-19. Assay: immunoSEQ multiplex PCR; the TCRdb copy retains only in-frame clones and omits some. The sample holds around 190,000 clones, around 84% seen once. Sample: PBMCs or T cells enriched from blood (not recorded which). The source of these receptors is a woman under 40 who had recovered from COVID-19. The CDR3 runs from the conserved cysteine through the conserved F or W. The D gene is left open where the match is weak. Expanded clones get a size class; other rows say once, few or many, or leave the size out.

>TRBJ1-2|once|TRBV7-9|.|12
CASSLEHHGYTF
TGTGCCAGCAGCCTTGAACATCATGGCTACACCTTC
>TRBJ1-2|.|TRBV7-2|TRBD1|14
CASSLDPGTDGYTF
TGTGCCAGCAGCTTAGACCCAGGGACAGATGGCTACACCTTC
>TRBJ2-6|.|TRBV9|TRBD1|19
CASSGGQTSRLSGANVLTF
TGTGCCAGCAGCGGGGGACAGACATCTAGACTCTCTGGGGCCAACGTCCTGACTTTC
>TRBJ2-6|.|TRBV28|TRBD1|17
CASRPWTGGTGANVLTF
TGTGCCAGCAGGCCCTGGACAGGGGGAACTGGGGCCAACGTCCTGACTTTC
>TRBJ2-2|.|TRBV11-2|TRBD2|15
CASSLGGTSSGELFF
TGTGCCAGCAGCTTAGGCGGGACTAGTTCCGGGGAGCTGTTTTTT
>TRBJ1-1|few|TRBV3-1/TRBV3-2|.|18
CASSQDAGPKRGNTEAFF
TGTGCCAGCAGCCAAGACGCGGGACCCAAGAGGGGGAACACTGAAGCTTTCTTT
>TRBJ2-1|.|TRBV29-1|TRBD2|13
CSVEGLAGPEQFF
TGCAGCGTTGAGGGACTAGCGGGGCCTGAGCAGTTCTTC
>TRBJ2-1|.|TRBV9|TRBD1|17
CASSAKGADSSYNEQFF
TGTGCCAGCAGCGCGAAGGGGGCAGATAGCTCCTACAATGAGCAGTTCTTC
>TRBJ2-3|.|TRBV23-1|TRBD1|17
CASSHPRQGASTDTQYF
TGCGCCAGCAGTCACCCCCGACAGGGCGCCAGCACAGATACGCAGTATTTT
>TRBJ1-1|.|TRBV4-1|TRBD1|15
CASSRGQGRDTEAFF
TGCGCCAGCAGCCGAGGACAGGGGAGGGACACTGAAGCTTTCTTT
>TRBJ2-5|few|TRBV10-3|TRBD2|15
CAISDRLATQETQYF
TGTGCCATCAGTGATCGACTAGCGACTCAGGAGACCCAGTACTTC
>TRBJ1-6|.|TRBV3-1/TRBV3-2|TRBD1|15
CASSLQDRGNSPLHF
TGTGCCAGCAGCCTTCAGGACAGGGGGAATTCACCCCTCCACTTT
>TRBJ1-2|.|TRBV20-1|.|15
CSASLPYGQGTGYTF
TGCAGTGCTAGTCTCCCTTATGGGCAGGGGACTGGCTACACCTTC
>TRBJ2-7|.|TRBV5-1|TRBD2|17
CASSWGLAGILSYEQYF
TGCGCCAGCAGCTGGGGACTAGCGGGAATTCTCTCCTACGAGCAGTACTTC
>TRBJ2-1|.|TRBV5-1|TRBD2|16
CASSLGGTSWYNEQFF
TGCGCCAGCAGCTTGGGAGGGACTAGTTGGTACAATGAGCAGTTCTTC
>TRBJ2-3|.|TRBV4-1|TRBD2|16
CASSQGLAGGTDTQYF
TGCGCCAGCAGCCAAGGACTAGCGGGCGGCACAGATACGCAGTATTTT
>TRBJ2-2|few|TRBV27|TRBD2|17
CASTPRGLAENTGELFF
TGTGCCAGCACCCCACGGGGACTAGCGGAGAACACCGGGGAGCTGTTTTTT
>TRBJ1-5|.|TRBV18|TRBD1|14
CASSPTGGNQPQHF
TGTGCCAGCTCACCCACAGGGGGCAATCAGCCCCAGCATTTT
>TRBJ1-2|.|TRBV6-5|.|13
CASSHREGYGYTF
TGTGCCAGCAGTCACAGGGAAGGCTATGGCTACACCTTC
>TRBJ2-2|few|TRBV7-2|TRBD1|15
CASSERTGGTGELFF
TGTGCCAGCAGCGAACGAACAGGGGGAACCGGGGAGCTGTTTTTT
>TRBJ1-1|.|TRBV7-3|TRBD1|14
CASSQGQGNTEAFF
TGTGCCAGCAGCCAGGGACAGGGGAACACTGAAGCTTTCTTT
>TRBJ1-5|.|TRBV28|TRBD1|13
CASSRDRVQPQHF
TGTGCCAGCAGTAGGGACAGGGTTCAGCCCCAGCATTTT
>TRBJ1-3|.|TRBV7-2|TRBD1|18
CASSLGTGLRTNGNTIYF
TGTGCCAGCAGCTTAGGGACAGGGCTAAGGACCAATGGAAACACCATATATTTT
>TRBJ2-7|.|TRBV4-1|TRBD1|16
CASTPVQGAPSYEQYF
TGCGCCAGCACCCCAGTTCAGGGGGCTCCTTCCTACGAGCAGTACTTC
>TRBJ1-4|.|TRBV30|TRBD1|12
CACDRGSEKLFF
TGTGCCTGCGACAGGGGATCTGAAAAACTGTTTTTT
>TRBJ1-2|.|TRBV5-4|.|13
CASSLGGQLGYTF
TGTGCCAGCAGCTTGGGGGGACAACTAGGCTACACCTTC
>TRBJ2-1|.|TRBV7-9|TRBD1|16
CASSFLGTGVYNEQFF
TGTGCCAGCAGCTTTCTGGGGACAGGGGTCTACAATGAGCAGTTCTTC
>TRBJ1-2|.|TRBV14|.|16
CASSLSGGSLNYGYTF
TGTGCCAGCAGCCTATCGGGCGGGAGCCTAAACTATGGCTACACCTTC
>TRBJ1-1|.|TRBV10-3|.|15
CAISASLGANTEAFF
TGTGCCATCAGTGCCTCATTAGGGGCGAACACTGAAGCTTTCTTT
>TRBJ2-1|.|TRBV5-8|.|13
CASSLILDNEQFF
TGTGCCAGCAGCCTAATACTGGACAATGAGCAGTTCTTC
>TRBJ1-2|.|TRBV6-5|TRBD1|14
CASRTTGGLLGYTF
TGTGCCAGCAGGACGACAGGGGGACTCCTTGGCTACACCTTC
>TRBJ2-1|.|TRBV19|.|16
CASSIVRTSSYNEQFF
TGTGCCAGTAGTATCGTCCGCACGAGCTCCTACAATGAGCAGTTCTTC
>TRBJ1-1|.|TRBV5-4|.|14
CASSTWDTTFSAFF
TGTGCCAGCTCCACCTGGGACACCACTTTTTCGGCTTTCTTT
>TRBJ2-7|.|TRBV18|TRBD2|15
CASSGRDLSRYEQYF
TGTGCCAGCTCAGGGAGGGACTTATCTCGATACGAGCAGTACTTC
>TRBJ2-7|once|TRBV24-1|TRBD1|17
CATSDPAGGQGIGEQYF
TGTGCCACCAGTGACCCTGCGGGGGGACAGGGGATAGGGGAGCAGTACTTC
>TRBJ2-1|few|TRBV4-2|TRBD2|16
CASSQEYRLADNEQFF
TGTGCCAGCAGCCAAGAATATCGGCTAGCGGACAATGAGCAGTTCTTC
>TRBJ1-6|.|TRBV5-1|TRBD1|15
CASSKGQGAESPLHF
TGCGCCAGCAGCAAGGGACAGGGGGCAGAATCACCCCTCCACTTT
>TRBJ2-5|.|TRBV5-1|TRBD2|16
CASSLVSSGSGETQYF
TGCGCCAGCAGCTTGGTTTCTAGCGGGAGTGGGGAGACCCAGTACTTC
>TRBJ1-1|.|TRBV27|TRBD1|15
CASSLSGTVNTEAFF
TGTGCCAGCAGTTTATCCGGGACAGTGAACACTGAAGCTTTCTTT
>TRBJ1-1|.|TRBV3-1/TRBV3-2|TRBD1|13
CASSLRQGTEAFF
TGTGCCAGCAGCCTGCGACAGGGCACTGAAGCTTTCTTT
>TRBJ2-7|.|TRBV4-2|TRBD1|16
CASSQDPGQPYYEQYF
TGTGCCAGCAGCCAAGACCCGGGACAGCCCTACTACGAGCAGTACTTC
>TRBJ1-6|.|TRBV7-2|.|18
CASSFVAWGASYNSPLHF
TGTGCCAGCAGCTTCGTTGCCTGGGGCGCCTCCTATAATTCACCCCTCCACTTT
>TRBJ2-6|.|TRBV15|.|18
CATSRAPGIAAGANVLTF
TGTGCCACCAGCAGAGCCCCAGGGATCGCTGCTGGGGCCAACGTCCTGACTTTC
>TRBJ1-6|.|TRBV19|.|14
CASSMGGFNSPLHF
TGTGCCAGTAGTATGGGGGGGTTCAATTCACCCCTCCACTTT
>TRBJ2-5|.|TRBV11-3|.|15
CASSLSNRAEETQYF
TGTGCCAGCAGCTTATCTAACAGGGCCGAAGAGACCCAGTACTTC
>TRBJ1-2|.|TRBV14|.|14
CASSQEQSPYGYTF
TGTGCCAGCAGCCAAGAACAGTCCCCCTATGGCTACACCTTC
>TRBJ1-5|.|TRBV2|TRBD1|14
CASSQGARNQPQHF
TGTGCCAGCAGCCAGGGGGCGCGTAATCAGCCCCAGCATTTT
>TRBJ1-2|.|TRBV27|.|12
CASPGRAPGYTF
TGTGCCAGCCCAGGCCGCGCTCCGGGCTACACCTTC
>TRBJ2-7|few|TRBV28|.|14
CASQTSGSSYEQYF
TGTGCCAGCCAAACGAGCGGAAGCTCCTACGAGCAGTACTTC
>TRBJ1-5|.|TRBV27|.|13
CASSLGGGQPQHF
TGTGCCAGCAGTTTAGGCGGTGGCCAGCCCCAGCATTTT